The next 25 T cell receptor beta chains were all read from a single sample in a study of T cell responses to AZD1222 COVID-19 vaccine. The repertoire was sequenced with immunoSEQ multiplex PCR; TCRdb's copy has only in-frame clones and lacks some. The sample carries about 140,000 clones, 80% to 90% recorded once. The material sequenced was peripheral blood, taken on day 0 of AZD1222 vaccination. These receptors were taken from an adult in good health.

V gene TRBV6-5 combines with J gene TRBJ1-4; 7 positions match TRBD1. Germline assignment: CDR1 MNHEY and CDR2 SVGAGI. The CDR3 totals 15 residues. V lost 6 bases and J lost 2; bases outside the gene matches: 6. CDR3 nucleotides: TGTGCCAGCAGGGACCCGGGACAGACTAATGAAAAACTGTTTTTT. Translation: CASRDPGQTNEKLFF.

This rearrangement joins TRBV11-3 to TRBJ1-1; TRBD1 is a possible D gene (5 bases). CDR3 length equals 18 residues. The germline gives CDR1 SGHNT, CDR2 YENEEA. Trimming left V 1 base short and J 4 bases short, with 22 bases between. CDR3 amino acids: CASSLGTGQGLLGTEAFF. The CDR3 region has the DNA TGTGCCAGCAGCTTAGGAACCGGGCAGGGACTTTTGGGCACTGAAGCTTTCTTT.

The chain combines TRBV6-4 with TRBJ2-3, with 7 bases that match TRBD2. The germline V gene encodes CDR1 MRHNA and CDR2 SNTAGT. The CDR3 consists of 14 residues. The V segment lost 2 bases and the J segment 4 bases; nucleotides outside the gene matches: 3. The CDR3 region is CASSDAGVADTQYF. The CDR3 DNA reads as TGTGCCAGCAGTGACGCGGGGGTGGCAGATACGCAGTATTTT.

This clone was seen a few times. The chain combines TRBV7-9 with TRBJ1-2, with TRBD1 matching over 7 bases. The length of the CDR3 is 14 residues. With V trimmed by 4 bases and J by 4 bases, 6 bases remained unmatched. Germline loops: CDR1 SEHNR, CDR2 FQNEAQ (reference sequence). CDR3 DNA: TGTGCCAGCAGCTCCGACAGGGAGCGCTATGGCTACACCTTC. This translates into CASSSDRERYGYTF.

This rearrangement joins TRBV29-1 to TRBJ1-1; perhaps TRBD1 as D (5 bases). Germline V CDR1 and CDR2: SQVTM, ANQGSEA. The CDR3 has 13 amino acids. The germline V and J ends were trimmed by 2 bases and 6 bases, with 13 bases remaining between them. The CDR3 DNA follows: TGCAGCGTTGAAACTTTTGGGGACCCTGAAGCTTTCTTT. Translating it yields CSVETFGDPEAFF. Variable domain in full (rest from reference TRBV29-1 and TRBJ1-1): SAVISQKPSRDICQRGTSLTIQCQVDSQVTMMFWYRQQPGQSLTLIATANQGSEATYESGFVIDKFPISRPNLTFSTLTVSNMSPEDSSIYLCSVETFGDPEAFFGQGTRLTVV.

The rearrangement uses TRBV4-1 and TRBJ1-1; 8 nucleotides match TRBD1. V dropped 2 bases and J dropped 10; count of bases not matched to a gene: 3. CDR1 is MGHRA and CDR2 is YSYEKL in the germline V gene. CDR3 size: 12 residues. CDR3 in amino acids: CASSQPTGGAFF. The CDR3 DNA is TGCGCCAGCAGCCAACCTACAGGGGGAGCTTTCTTT.

V and J are TRBV7-9 and TRBJ1-5, with a possible D match to TRBD1 (5 bases). Germline values: CDR1 SEHNR, CDR2 FQNEAQ (reference sequence). This CDR3 is built from 18 residues. With 1 base removed from V and 4 bases from J, the gap between germline ends came to 20 bases. CDR3 sequence reads: CASSLELNGLEGNQPQHF. The CDR3, as DNA: TGTGCCAGCAGCTTAGAACTGAATGGACTCGAGGGGAATCAGCCCCAGCATTTT. Variable domain in full (rest from reference TRBV7-9 and TRBJ1-5): DTGVSQNPRHKITKRGQNVTFRCDPISEHNRLYWYRQTLGQGPEFLTYFQNEAQLEKSRLLSDRFSAERPKGSFSTLEIQRTEQGDSAMYLCASSLELNGLEGNQPQHFGDGTRLSIL.

The chain carries TRBV11-2 and TRBJ2-4; D not resolved. The germline V and J ends were trimmed by 4 bases and 0 bases, with 4 bases remaining between them. CDR3 length equals 13 residues. CDR1 is SGHAT and CDR2 is FQNNGV in the germline V gene. The CDR3 nucleotides are TGTGCCAGCAGCTCTGTAGCCAAAAACATTCAGTACTTC. Its protein product is CASSSVAKNIQYF.

The chain carries TRBV29-1 and TRBJ1-2; D is ambiguous. CDR1 is SQVTM, CDR2 ANQGSEA, per germline. V was clipped by 6 bases and J by 5 bases, with 13 bases between them. The CDR3 has 12 residues. This chain's CDR3 is CSVRPQTYGYTF. Written as DNA, the CDR3 is TGCAGCGTCCGTCCCCAAACTTATGGCTACACCTTC.

The rearrangement joins TRBV27 to TRBJ2-7; D is perhaps TRBD1 (6 bases). This CDR3 region has 13 residues. From germline, CDR1 is MNHEY and CDR2 SMNVEV (reference sequence). V lost 4 bases and J 4 bases, leaving 11 bases between the germline ends. CDR3 protein: CASSYRVGYEQYF. CDR3 bases: TGTGCCAGCAGTTACAGGGTAGGATACGAGCAGTACTTC.

The V call is TRBV28, the J call TRBJ1-5; 9 bases match TRBD1. Germline CDR1 reads MDHEN; CDR2 reads SYDVKM. There are 16 residues in the CDR3. J was trimmed by 2 bases and V by 4 bases; bases with no gene match: 6. The CDR3 sequence: CASSWYRGPGNQPQHF. CDR3 coding DNA: TGTGCCAGCAGTTGGTACAGGGGGCCGGGCAATCAGCCCCAGCATTTT. Together with reference TRBV28 and TRBJ1-5, the CDR3 gives the full variable domain: DVKVTQSSRYLVKRTGEKVFLECVQDMDHENMFWYRQDPGLGLRLIYFSYDVKMKEKGDIPEGYSVSREKKERFSLILESASTNQTSMYLCASSWYRGPGNQPQHFGDGTRLSIL.

The chain links TRBV7-8 to TRBJ1-1; TRBD1 might be the D (6 bases). The CDR3 length is 16 residues. Germline CDR1 SGHVS, CDR2 FQNEAQ. Trimming pared 2 bases from V and 6 bases from J, leaving 19 bases between. This CDR3 is CASSLKQGSWISEAFF. The DNA of the CDR3 is TGTGCCAGCAGCTTAAAGCAGGGGAGCTGGATCTCTGAAGCTTTCTTT.

This clone was detected only once. The chain is built from TRBV7-2 and TRBJ2-7, with D possibly being TRBD2 (5 bases). Trimming left V 5 bases short and J 6 bases short, with 23 bases between. The CDR3 has 16 residues. Per germline, CDR1 SGHTA and CDR2 FQGNSA. The CDR3 DNA reads as TGTGCCAGCAGCGCCATAAGTAAAGGCAGCGGTCCCGAGCAGTACTTC. This encodes CASSAISKGSGPEQYF.

The rearrangement links TRBV7-9 to TRBJ1-2; the match to TRBD1 covers 8 bases. The CDR3 has 15 residues. Germline trimming cut 5 bases from V and 8 bases from J; bases unmatched to any gene: 13. Per germline, CDR1 SEHNR and CDR2 FQNEAQ (reference sequence). DNA for the CDR3: TGTGCCAGCAGCCCAGGGGACAGGAGAAGTGAGGGCTACACCTTC. It specifies CASSPGDRRSEGYTF.

This clone appeared once. The J gene is TRBJ1-2, the V gene TRBV9; TRBD1 might be the D (6 bases). With 4 bases removed from V and 4 bases from J, the gap between germline ends came to 14 bases. Germline CDR1 and CDR2: SGDLS and YYNGEE. The CDR3 totals 14 residues. The CDR3 loop reads CASSPPTGFYGYTF. The CDR3 nucleotides are TGTGCCAGCAGCCCTCCGACAGGATTCTATGGCTACACCTTC.

The chain joins TRBV15 to TRBJ2-3; D gene uncertain. The length of the CDR3 is 14 residues. Trimming pared 0 bases from V and 4 bases from J, leaving 8 bases between. Germline V gene sequence: CDR1 LNHNV, CDR2 YYDKDF (reference sequence). The CDR3 loop is CATSREARADTQYF. As DNA, the CDR3 is TGTGCCACCAGCAGAGAGGCTAGGGCAGATACGCAGTATTTT.

The chain links TRBV29-1 to TRBJ1-1; a weak D match, TRBD1 (6 bases). Germline V lookup: CDR1 SQVTM, CDR2 ANQGSEA. Trimming pared 3 bases from V and 11 bases from J, leaving 13 bases between. The CDR3 consists of 11 residues. DNA for the CDR3: TGCAGCGTTGATGACGACAGGAAGGCTTTCTTT. This sequence encodes CSVDDDRKAFF.

The rearrangement uses TRBV19 and TRBJ1-5; a possible D gene is TRBD1 (5 bases). This CDR3 has 18 residues. Germline V CDR1 and CDR2: LNHDA, SQIVND (reference sequence). V lost 6 bases and J lost 0, with 21 bases in between. The CDR3 DNA reads as TGTGCCAGTAGCACGCACCGCCCCACAGGAGTTAGCAATCAGCCCCAGCATTTT. It encodes CASSTHRPTGVSNQPQHF.

This chain joins TRBV6-5 and TRBJ2-1, with 7 bases lining up with TRBD2. Germline assignment: CDR1 MNHEY and CDR2 SVGAGI. This CDR3 has 15 residues. Trimming took 6 bases from V and 6 from J; bases not matched to a gene: 11. The CDR3 DNA sequence: TGTGCCAGCAGCTATATCGGGGGGTTCAGCAATGAGCAGTTCTTC. It is translated as CASSYIGGFSNEQFF.

The chain employs TRBV5-1 and TRBJ1-1; D remains ambiguous. V was cut by 6 bases and J by 1 base, with 13 bases left in between. This CDR3 comprises 14 residues. Germline CDR1 reads SGHRS; CDR2 reads YFSETQ. CDR3 DNA sequence: TGCGCCAGCACCCCTACCCCGGGGAACACTGAAGCTTTCTTT. This translates into CASTPTPGNTEAFF.

The count of this clone is one. The V call is TRBV4-2, the J call TRBJ2-5, with 11 bases lining up with TRBD1. The germline V gene encodes CDR1 LGHNA and CDR2 YNFKEQ. V dropped 0 bases and J dropped 5; count of bases not matched to a gene: 8. The CDR3 has 17 amino acids. CDR3 loop: CASSQEGTGGITETQYF. The CDR3 DNA reads TGTGCCAGCAGCCAAGAGGGGACAGGGGGTATTACTGAGACCCAGTACTTC.

The rearrangement joins TRBV14 to TRBJ2-1; 7 positions agree with TRBD2. CDR3 length: 18 amino acids. CDR1 is SGHDN, CDR2 FVKESK, per germline. V shed 4 bases, J shed 7 bases, and the junction held 19 bases outside the gene matches. This CDR3 is CASSPHPWGGMLRNEQFF. CDR3 bases: TGTGCCAGCAGCCCCCACCCATGGGGGGGGATGCTCCGGAATGAGCAGTTCTTC.

The table lists this clone with a few counts. The genes are TRBV4-1 and TRBJ1-4; no reliable D call. V gave up 4 bases and J gave up 0 bases, with 21 bases separating them. Germline-derived CDR1 and CDR2 are MGHRA and YSYEKL. CDR3 length equals 19 residues. CDR3 nucleotide sequence: TGCGCCAGCAGCCGTGGGAGCATTTCTCGTGTCCCAACTAATGAAAAACTGTTTTTT. The encoded protein is CASSRGSISRVPTNEKLFF.

The chain has TRBV19 and TRBJ1-5; D is unclear. Germline CDR1 is LNHDA and CDR2 is SQIVND (reference sequence). The CDR3 has 14 residues. V was pared by 1 base and J by 5 bases, with 9 bases between. The CDR3 sequence is CASSIGRRDQPQHF. CDR3 coding DNA: TGTGCCAGTAGTATAGGCAGGCGAGATCAGCCCCAGCATTTT.

Turning to this clone: The junction departs from the called germline gene at one end, perhaps through a read error. V is TRBV4-1 and J is TRBJ1-1, with D possibly TRBD1 on 5 matching bases. This CDR3 is built from 15 residues. Germline V gene data show CDR1 as MGHRA and CDR2 as YSYEKL. The CDR3 protein is CASSQVGTVNTEAFF. CDR3 coding DNA: TGCGCCAGCAGTCAAGTGGGGACGGTGAACACTGAAGCTTTCTTT.